This TCR beta chain was sequenced for a study of blood T cell repertoires in COVID-19. Looking at the study overall: The origin of the acute and convalescent COVID-19 samples was the United States, Italy and Spain. T cells, B-cell-depleted T cells, or PBMCs provided the cDNA or gDNA that served as material.

The J segment lost 5 bases and the V segment lost 5 bases, leaving 4 bases of the junction unmatched. Germline V CDR1 and CDR2: GTSNPN, SVGIG (reference sequence). This CDR3 comprises 13 residues. Assay used: immunoSEQ multiplex PCR; TCRdb lists only in-frame clones, some missing. The sample lists some 320,000 clones; 70% to 90% were seen once. The source material was peripheral blood. The chain has TRBV30 and TRBJ1-5; 9 nucleotides agree with TRBD1. The source is a woman aged 45-60 years who had recovered from COVID-19. The CDR3 region is CAWGDRGYQPQHF. In DNA form, the CDR3 reads TGTGCCTGGGGTGACAGGGGGTATCAGCCCCAGCATTTT.